Below are 2 T cell receptor beta chains sequenced from a single sample in a study of identical twins. One entry per CDR3 protein, called by TCRdb with MiXCR from the 5' RACE reads. Of around 220,000 distinct CDR3 sequences in the sample, more than 9% were seen once. The sample was memory T cells sorted from blood. The receptor set was obtained from a man between 50 and 59 years old in good health.

In its sample, this clonotype was seen a few times. The chain couples TRBV28 to TRBJ2-3, with D perhaps given as TRBD1 or TRBD2 (6 bases each). Looked up from germline, CDR1 is MDHEN and CDR2 is SYDVKM. The CDR3 loop spans 18 amino acids. V lost 5 bases and J 1 base, leaving 22 bases between the germline ends. The CDR3 DNA reads as TGTGCCAGCAGTGGGCCCGGAGGGACACTGTTGGGCACAGATACGCAGTATTTT. Its translation: CASSGPGGTLLGTDTQYF.

This clonotype has a count of ten or more. The rearrangement links TRBV10-3 to TRBJ2-3, with 10 positions matching TRBD2. Germline lookup yields CDR1 ENHRY and CDR2 SYGVKD. The CDR3 extends over 15 amino acids. V trimming: 2 bases; J trimming: 1 base; junction bases outside the gene matches: 0. In nucleotides, the CDR3 is TGTGCCATCAGTGAGGGGACTAGCGGCACAGATACGCAGTATTTT. It encodes CAISEGTSGTDTQYF.